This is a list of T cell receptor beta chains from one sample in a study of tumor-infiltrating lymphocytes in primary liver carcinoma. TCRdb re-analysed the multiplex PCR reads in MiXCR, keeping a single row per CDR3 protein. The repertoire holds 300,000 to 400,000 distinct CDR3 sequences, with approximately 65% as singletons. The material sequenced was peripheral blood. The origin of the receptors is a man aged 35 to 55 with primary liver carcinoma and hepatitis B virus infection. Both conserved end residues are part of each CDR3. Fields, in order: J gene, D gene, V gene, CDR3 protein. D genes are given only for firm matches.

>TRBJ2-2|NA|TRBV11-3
CASSSKYTVELFF
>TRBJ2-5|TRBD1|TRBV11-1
CATTFRQGAVEETQYF
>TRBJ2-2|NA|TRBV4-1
CASSSLVGLAGELFF
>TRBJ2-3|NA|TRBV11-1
CASSLRGASSTDTLYF
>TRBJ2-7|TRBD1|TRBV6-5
CASSEYTRDRVQWYF
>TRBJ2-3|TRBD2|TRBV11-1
CASSAGLADTDTQFF
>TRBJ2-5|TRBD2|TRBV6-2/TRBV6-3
CASSSGTWSDPSGETQYF
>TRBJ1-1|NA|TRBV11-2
CASSLAHGSGNTEASF
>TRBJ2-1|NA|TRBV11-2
CVSSYDKVRNEQFF
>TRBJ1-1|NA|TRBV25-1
CASSEGGPTEAFF